The source of this T cell receptor beta chain is a study of T cell responses to AZD1222 COVID-19 vaccine. CDR1 is MNHEY and CDR2 is SVGAGI in the germline V gene. Germline trimming cut 4 bases from V and 8 bases from J; bases unmatched to any gene: 6. The CDR3 has 13 residues. Concerning this clone: Its target is not known.

Profiled with immunoSEQ multiplex PCR; TCRdb holds only in-frame clones, not every one. This sample has about 81,000 clones, with 90% to 95% found just once. Study conclusions and caveats: Baseline antibody screening turned up just a handful of seropositive AZD1222 recipients. Once two AZD1222 doses were given, Spike-specific TCR breadth and depth went up.

The specimen comprised peripheral blood, sampled on day 0 of AZD1222 vaccination. The chain joins TRBV6-5 to TRBJ1-2, with 8 bases lining up with TRBD1. This sequence was found in an adult in good health. The CDR3 region is CASSSRDRSGYTF. In DNA, the CDR3 is TGTGCCAGCAGTTCCCGGGACAGGAGCGGCTACACCTTC.